The rows below give T cell receptor beta chains drawn from one sample of a study of a mutant IDH1 vaccine in newly diagnosed glioma. Assay used: immunoSEQ multiplex PCR; TCRdb lists only in-frame clones, some missing. Of 9,500 to 12,000 clones in the sample, more than 75% are singletons; the top ten hold 5.9%. What these receptors recognize is not known. The sequenced sample was PBMCs, obtained from a glioma patient whose treatment included an IDH1 peptide vaccine. These TCRs come from a woman aged 40-49 years with glioma. Some clones in this sample may be carry-over from other donors' samples. Each CDR3 is given with its conserved first and last residue. D genes are given only for firm matches. Expanded clones are given a class, and other clones once, few, many or no size at all.

>NA|TRBJ1-1|15|TRBV2|NA
CASSGSLYMNTEAFF
TGTGCCAGCAGTGGGAGCCTGTATATGAACACTGAAGCTTTCTTT
>TRBD2|TRBJ2-1|19|TRBV9|NA
CASSVPDTSGSLFKNEQFF
TGTGCCAGCAGCGTTCCGGATACTAGCGGGAGTCTCTTTAAGAATGAGCAGTTCTTC
>NA|TRBJ2-5|14|TRBV2|NA
CASTRTLDRETQYF
TGTGCCAGCACCCGAACACTAGACAGGGAGACCCAGTACTTC
>TRBD1|TRBJ1-4|15|TRBV9|NA
CASSVGGQASGKLFF
TGTGCCAGCAGCGTAGGGGGACAGGCTAGCGGAAAACTGTTTTTT
>NA|TRBJ1-6|14|TRBV6-4|NA
CASSDSPYNSPLHF
TGTGCCAGCAGTGATAGTCCCTATAATTCACCCCTCCACTTT
>NA|TRBJ2-5|14|TRBV29-1|NA
CSVEITIGLETQYF
TGCAGCGTTGAGATCACAATTGGGCTAGAGACCCAGTACTTC
>NA|TRBJ1-2|12|TRBV6-1|NA
CASSESWYGYTF
TGTGCCAGCAGTGAATCCTGGTATGGCTACACCTTC
>NA|TRBJ2-7|14|TRBV2|NA
CASSVQGRPYEQYF
TGTGCCAGCAGTGTACAGGGGAGGCCCTACGAGCAGTACTTC
>TRBD2|TRBJ2-5|15|TRBV6-6|NA
CASSYSRGGRETQYF
TGTGCCAGCAGTTACTCGCGGGGGGGAAGGGAGACCCAGTACTTC
>NA|TRBJ2-7|15|TRBV9|NA
CASSVGWSADYEQYF
TGTGCCAGCAGCGTGGGGTGGTCAGCGGACTACGAGCAGTACTTC
>NA|TRBJ1-1|14|TRBV7-9|NA
CASNRQVINTEAFF
TGTGCCAGCAACCGACAGGTGATAAACACTGAAGCTTTCTTT
>TRBD1|TRBJ2-2|14|TRBV6-6|NA
CASSSQGEAGELFF
TGTGCCAGCAGTTCACAGGGGGAAGCCGGGGAGCTGTTTTTT
>NA|TRBJ1-2|13|TRBV5-4|few
CASSLARTDPTHF
TGTGCCAGCAGCTTGGCCCGGACAGATCCTACGCACTTC
>NA|TRBJ2-5|13|TRBV15|once
CATRTTDQETQYF
TGTGCCACCCGGACTACCGATCAAGAGACCCAGTACTTC
>NA|TRBJ1-2|12|TRBV6-6|NA
CASRQAIYGYTF
TGTGCCAGCAGACAGGCGATCTATGGCTACACCTTC
>NA|TRBJ1-2|14|TRBV4-1|NA
CASSHRTGNYGYTF
TGCGCCAGCAGCCATCGTACAGGGAACTATGGCTACACCTTC
>NA|TRBJ1-4|15|TRBV6-6|NA
CASSPGGGENEKLFF
TGTGCCAGCAGCCCGGGAGGAGGGGAGAACGAAAAACTGTTTTTT
>TRBD1|TRBJ1-2|15|TRBV28|NA
CASSSVDRGFYGYTF
TGTGCCAGCAGTTCAGTAGACAGGGGATTCTATGGCTACACCTTC
>TRBD2|TRBJ2-2|19|TRBV2|NA
CASSDPGGELAGVIGELFF
TGTGCCAGCAGTGACCCAGGGGGCGAACTAGCGGGAGTGATCGGGGAGCTGTTTTTT
>NA|TRBJ1-5|14|TRBV28|NA
CASSFRQINQPQHF
TGTGCCAGCAGTTTTAGACAGATCAATCAGCCCCAGCATTTT
>NA|TRBJ1-6|13|TRBV7-9|NA
CASSLAVSASLHF
TGTGCCAGCAGCTTAGCGGTCTCAGCGTCCCTCCACTTT
>NA|TRBJ1-4|12|TRBV10-2|NA
CASRGDSMRLFF
TGCGCCAGCAGGGGCGACAGTATGAGACTGTTTTTT
>TRBD1|TRBJ1-4|18|TRBV7-9|NA
CASSLGEGYRGQVEKLFF
TGTGCCAGCAGCTTAGGAGAGGGCTACAGGGGGCAAGTTGAAAAACTGTTTTTT
>TRBD1|TRBJ1-1|16|TRBV2|NA
CASSEMDRGLGTEAFF
TGTGCCAGCAGTGAAATGGACAGGGGGCTAGGTACTGAAGCTTTCTTT
>TRBD2|TRBJ2-1|14|TRBV25-1|NA
CASSGWSSYNEQFF
TGCGCCTCTAGCGGGTGGAGCTCCTACAATGAGCAGTTCTTC
>NA|TRBJ2-1|11|TRBV2|NA
CASSEDYRQFF
TGTGCCAGCAGTGAGGACTATCGCCAGTTCTTC